The text below deals with one T cell receptor (beta chain). Its specificity is unknown. J was trimmed by 6 bases and V by 4 bases; bases with no gene match: 11. CDR3 length: 17 amino acids. The germline V gene has CDR1 DFQATT and CDR2 SNEGSKA (reference sequence). After the first PCR, alpha and beta chain libraries were processed separately. CD4 T cells were positively selected, then CD8 T cells from the CD4-negative fraction. This record belongs to a study of naive and memory T cell subsets. Findings of the study overall: Diversity fell and Gini index rose from naive through CM, EM, EMRA. Over 85% of naive TCR sequences appeared only once, unlike memory subsets.

The beta constant-region primer was an equimolar mix of two oligonucleotides covering TRBC1 and TRBC2. The ligated cDNA underwent four PCR rounds using SP2 and nested alpha and beta constant-region primers. Using its own MiXCR run on the UMI-ligation and nested PCR reads, TCRdb lists one record per CDR3 protein. The top ten hold 0.75% to 1% of the sample, which has about 120,000 distinct CDR3 sequences, around 35% seen once. This TCR came from a human donor in good health. Sample: central memory CD4+ T cells from blood. The rearrangement joins TRBV20-1 to TRBJ2-1; 14 positions match TRBD2. CDR3 amino acids: CSANSAGTSGSPNEQFF. CDR3 in DNA: TGCAGTGCTAATTCCGCCGGGACTAGCGGGAGTCCCAATGAGCAGTTCTTC.